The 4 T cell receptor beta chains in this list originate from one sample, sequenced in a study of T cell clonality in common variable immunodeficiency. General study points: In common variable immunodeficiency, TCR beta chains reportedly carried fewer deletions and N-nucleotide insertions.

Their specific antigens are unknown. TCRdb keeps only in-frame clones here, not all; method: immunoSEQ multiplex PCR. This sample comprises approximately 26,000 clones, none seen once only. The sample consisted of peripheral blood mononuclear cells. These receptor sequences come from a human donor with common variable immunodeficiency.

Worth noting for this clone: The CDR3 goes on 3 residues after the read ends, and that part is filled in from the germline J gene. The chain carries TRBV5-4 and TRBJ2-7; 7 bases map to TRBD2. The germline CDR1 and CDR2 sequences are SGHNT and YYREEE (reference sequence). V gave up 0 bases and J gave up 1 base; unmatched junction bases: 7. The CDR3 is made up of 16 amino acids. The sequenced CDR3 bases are TGTGCCAGCAGCTTGGGGCGGGGGTTTGGGTCCTACGAG. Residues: CASSLGRGFGSYE. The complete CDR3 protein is CASSLGRGFGSYEQYF. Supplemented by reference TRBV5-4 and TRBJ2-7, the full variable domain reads ETGVTQSPTHLIKTRGQQVTLRCSSQSGHNTVSWYQQALGQGPQFIFQYYREEENGRGNFPPRFSGLQFPNYSSELNVNALELDDSALYLCASSLGRGFGSYEQYFGPGTRLTVT.

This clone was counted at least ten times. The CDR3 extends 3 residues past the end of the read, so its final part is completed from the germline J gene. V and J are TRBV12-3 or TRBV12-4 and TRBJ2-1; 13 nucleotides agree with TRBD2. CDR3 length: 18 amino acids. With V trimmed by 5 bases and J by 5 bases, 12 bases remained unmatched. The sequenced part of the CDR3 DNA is TGTGCCAGCAGTCCGGCCCCCTGGACTAGCGGGGGCCACAATGAG. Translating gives CASSPAPWTSGGHNE. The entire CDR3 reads CASSPAPWTSGGHNEQFF.

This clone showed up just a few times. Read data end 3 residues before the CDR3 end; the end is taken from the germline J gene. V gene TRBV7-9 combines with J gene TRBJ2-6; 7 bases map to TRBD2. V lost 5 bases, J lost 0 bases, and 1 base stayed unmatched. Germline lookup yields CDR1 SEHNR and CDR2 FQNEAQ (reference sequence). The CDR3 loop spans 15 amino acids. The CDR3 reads CASSPGGSGANVLTF. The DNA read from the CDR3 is TGTGCCAGCAGCCCGGGGGGCTCTGGGGCCAACGTC.

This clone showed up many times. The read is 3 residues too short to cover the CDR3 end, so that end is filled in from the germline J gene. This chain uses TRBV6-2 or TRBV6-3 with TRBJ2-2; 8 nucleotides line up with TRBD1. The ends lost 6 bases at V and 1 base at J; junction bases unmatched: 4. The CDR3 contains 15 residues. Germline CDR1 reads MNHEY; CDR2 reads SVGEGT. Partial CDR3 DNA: TGTGCCAGCAGAACAGGGACAGGGAACACCGGGGAG. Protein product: CASRTGTGNTGE. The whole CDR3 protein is CASRTGTGNTGELFF.